The present entry profiles one T cell receptor beta chain with its context. This clone's antigen is unknown. Per-nucleotide qualities are absent, and no much larger clonotype sits a single base away. Donors formed part of the validation cohort, which comprised about 130 subjects and was distinct from the first cohort of 690 or so subjects. Trimming removed 4 bases from V and 1 base from J, leaving 13 bases between the germline ends. From cysteine to phenylalanine, the CDR3 is 15 amino acids long. This entry keeps only the CDR3 DNA: 45 bases, framed from base 1. Sequences SNHLY (CDR1) and FYNNEI (CDR2) are obtained from the germline V gene. The record originates from a study of cytomegalovirus exposure and HLA in healthy donors (dated by TCRdb to 2016 to 2017). About the investigation overall: The 650 to 750 repertoires of the first cohort and the approximately 110 validation repertoires were produced on the same platform, according to a later analysis. The study aimed to test whether signatures of past pathogen exposure could be identified by cataloging public T cell receptors. A separate validation cohort of roughly 130 different subjects was used in addition to the approximately 700-subject first cohort. To predict cytomegalovirus infection status, the study brought together high-throughput TCR immunosequencing, statistical association of individual TCRs with disease status, and machine learning. Points the paper makes about the study in general: The classifier was reported to diagnose cytomegalovirus status with high specificity and sensitivity in both the original and validation cohorts. Of the cluster scores, approximately 94% were above 0 in a later analysis, which found that TCRs clustered in the first cohort also tended to co-occur in the 90 to 150 validation repertoires. Across donors, most TCR sequences were observed very rarely, whereas some public TCRs were present in many individuals. The authors suggested that the approach could potentially be extended to other disease states and immunological phenotypes. A later analysis lacked HLA typing for the validation cohort, so it scored co-occurrence in that cohort across all 110 or so repertoires. The study gave a list of roughly 150 TCR beta chains associated with cytomegalovirus. In vitro tests confirmed that a few of the cytomegalovirus-associated TCR beta chains recognize cytomegalovirus antigens.

Libraries were constructed by the immunoSEQ multiplex PCR assay. From the authors' description of their analysis: A statistical classification framework was built for diagnosing cytomegalovirus status from the catalog of TCR beta chain sequences. In TCRdb, the immuneACCESS table is reduced to in-frame sequences with V and J assigned. These tables do not hold every clone; where another copy was compared, an unresolved V gene accounts for under half, and the others remain unexplained. Clone size and V and J calls were adopted from that table, with D and trimming inferred from the DNA. This sample is represented by about 130,000 clones; over 80% of them were singletons. The ten largest clones represent less than 8% of the sample.

This clonotype originated in a young woman in good health and CMV-seropositive. The specimen was PBMCs. The rearranged chain carries TRBV2 and TRBJ1-2, with TRBD1 perhaps the D gene, on 6 matching bases. The DNA reads TGTGCCAGCAGTGCGACAGGACCCTTTAACTATGGCTACACCTTC. It encodes CASSATGPFNYGYTF.